This passage covers 14 T cell receptor beta chains from one sample sequenced in a study of metastatic and nonmetastatic thyroid tumors. MiXCR reprocessed the PCR reads for TCRdb. The sample consists of tens of thousands of clones, more than 9.5% of them appearing once. No patient received treatment before thyroid surgery. The sequenced sample consisted of blood. These receptors were collected from a female donor with papillary thyroid cancer or a benign thyroid nodule (not recorded which). Some clones in this sample may be carry-over from other donors' samples.

This clone was picked up many times. The chain's CDR3 is CSARAPRTSGVVGNEQFF. The DNA for the CDR3 is TGCAGTGCTAGAGCCCCGAGGACTAGCGGGGTGGTGGGGAATGAGCAGTTCTTC. This rearrangement joins TRBV20-1 to TRBJ2-1; 12 bases align to TRBD2. This CDR3 region has 18 residues. V shed 1 base, J shed 7 bases, and the junction held 14 bases outside the gene matches. Germline CDR1 DFQATT, CDR2 SNEGSKA (reference sequence).

This clone came up many times. The chain carries TRBV9 and TRBJ2-1; D possibly corresponds to TRBD2 (6 bases). There are 17 residues in the CDR3. Trimming stripped 3 bases from V and 5 bases from J, with 21 bases between. Germline CDR1 SGDLS, CDR2 YYNGEE. The chain's CDR3 is CASSARVQEGFDNEQFF. The CDR3 nucleotides are TGTGCCAGCAGCGCCCGGGTCCAGGAGGGATTCGACAATGAGCAGTTCTTC. Complete variable domain (other parts from reference TRBV9 and TRBJ2-1): DSGVTQTPKHLITATGQRVTLRCSPRSGDLSVYWYQQSLDQGLQFLIQYYNGEERAKGNILERFSAQQFPDLHSELNLSSLELGDSALYFCASSARVQEGFDNEQFFGPGTRLTVL.

This clone was counted only a few times. A much bigger clone sits one base away, suggesting this may be a read error. V usage is TRBV11-2 and J usage is TRBJ2-1; TRBD1 agrees at 12 bases. V was pared by 5 bases and J by 9 bases, with 8 bases of the junction left unmatched. Per the germline V gene, CDR1 is SGHAT and CDR2 is FQNNGV. There are 15 residues in the CDR3. CDR3 region: CASSPSGTGGFEQFF. The CDR3 DNA follows: TGTGCCAGCAGCCCCAGTGGGACAGGGGGCTTTGAGCAGTTCTTC.

This clone has only a few counts. CDR3 DNA: TGTGCCAGCAGTTTAGCGGGAAGGAAGTTCTTC. Protein: CASSLAGRKFF. The V gene is TRBV6-5, the J gene TRBJ2-1; 8 nucleotides line up with TRBD2. The germline V gene encodes CDR1 MNHEY and CDR2 SVGAGI. V lost 4 bases, J lost 14 bases, and 4 bases stayed unmatched. The CDR3 totals 11 residues.

In this sample, this clone turned up a few times. This could be a read error, since a much larger clone is one nucleotide away. This CDR3 is also generated by other DNA sequences in the sample. This sequence joins TRBV29-1 and TRBJ2-7, with D possibly being TRBD1 or TRBD2 (5 bases each). Trimming took 6 bases from V and 6 from J, leaving 15 bases between them. Germline V lookup: CDR1 SQVTM, CDR2 ANQGSEA. The CDR3 length is 12 residues. CDR3 nucleotide sequence: TGCAGCGTGGGGACCGGTACGGTCGAGCAGTACTTC. This gives the protein CSVGTGTVEQYF.

A remark on this clone: A single base separates this from a much larger clone, so it may be a read error. The chain has TRBV5-1 and TRBJ2-5; maybe TRBD1 (6 bases). From germline, CDR1 is SGHRS and CDR2 YFSETQ. Trimming took off 0 bases at V and 5 bases at J, with 11 bases between the two ends. The CDR3 is made up of 14 amino acids. The CDR3 coding sequence is TGCGCCAGCAGCTTGGGGACAGTGCGGGAGACCCAGTACTTC. This translates into CASSLGTVRETQYF.

This clone appeared many times. The chain couples TRBV3-1 to TRBJ1-1; no reliable D call. The germline gives CDR1 LGHDT, CDR2 YNNKEL (reference sequence). This CDR3 spans 15 amino acids. Trimming stripped 0 bases from V and 3 bases from J, with 11 bases between. CDR3: CASSQDWLLDTEAFF. CDR3 nucleotide sequence: TGTGCCAGCAGCCAAGATTGGCTCCTCGACACTGAAGCTTTCTTT.

With regard to this clone: At one boundary the junction diverges from the germline segment, which might be a read error. Additional DNA sequences in this sample encode the identical CDR3. This chain links TRBV7-2 with TRBJ2-2, with a tentative D call TRBD2 (5 bases). This CDR3 has 15 residues. The germline gives CDR1 SGHTA, CDR2 FQGNSA. CDR3 in amino acids: CASSLVGAVTGELFF. The CDR3 DNA follows: TGTGCCAGCAGCTTAGTTGGCGCGGTCACCGGGGAGCTTTTTTTT.

This clone was recorded at least ten times. The V and J genes are TRBV6-4 and TRBJ2-1; 12 nucleotides agree with TRBD1. J was trimmed by 6 bases and V by 5 bases; bases with no gene match: 5. Per germline, CDR1 MRHNA and CDR2 SNTAGT. This CDR3 spans 15 amino acids. The CDR3 DNA is TGTGCCAGCAGTCTTACGGGACAGGGGGCCAATGAGCAGTTCTTC. Protein sequence: CASSLTGQGANEQFF.

This clone was seen repeatedly, ten times or more. The V and J genes are TRBV5-1 and TRBJ2-1; TRBD2 matches at 12 bases. V lost 0 bases to trimming and J lost 8 bases; unmatched junction nucleotides: 9. CDR3 length: 17 residues. CDR1 SGHRS and CDR2 YFSETQ come from the germline V gene. The CDR3 nucleotides are TGCGCCAGCAGCTTGGGGCTAGCGGGAGGGCGGGTGGATGAGCAGTTCTTC. It encodes CASSLGLAGGRVDEQFF.

This clone has a count of ten or more. The chain recombines TRBV27 with TRBJ2-1; possible D gene TRBD1, 5 bases. The V end lost 5 bases, the J end lost 9 bases, and 14 bases lay between the germline ends. CDR1 MNHEY and CDR2 SMNVEV come from the germline V gene (reference sequence). The CDR3 contains 13 residues. The DNA for the CDR3 is TGTGCCAGCAGTGGCCTCAGGGAAGCTGAGCAGTTCTTC. It encodes CASSGLREAEQFF.

Many counts were recorded for this clone. This sequence joins TRBV7-9 and TRBJ2-1, with D tentatively TRBD2 (5 bases). The CDR3 covers 14 residues. Trimming removed 4 bases at V and 0 bases at J, with 7 bases between. Germline V CDR1 and CDR2: SEHNR, FQNEAQ (reference sequence). The CDR3 DNA follows: TGTGCCAGCAGCTCAAGCGGCTCCTACAATGAGCAGTTCTTC. This encodes CASSSSGSYNEQFF.

This clone has at least ten counts. This chain links TRBV9 with TRBJ2-7; 15 bases line up with TRBD2. This CDR3 is built from 15 residues. Germline V gene sequence: CDR1 SGDLS, CDR2 YYNGEE. Germline trimming cut 3 bases from V and 5 bases from J; bases unmatched to any gene: 3. The CDR3 spells CASSEGLAGGHEQYF. Here the CDR3 DNA reads TGTGCCAGCAGCGAGGGACTAGCGGGAGGCCACGAGCAGTACTTC.

This clone was counted many times. The CDR3 reads CSARAPGVSSYNEQFF. The CDR3 nucleotides are TGCAGTGCTAGAGCTCCCGGGGTCAGCTCCTACAATGAGCAGTTCTTC. The V and J genes are TRBV20-1 and TRBJ2-1; D possibly corresponds to TRBD2 (5 bases). Trimming took off 1 base at V and 0 bases at J, with 13 bases between the two ends. CDR1 and CDR2 (germline): DFQATT, SNEGSKA (reference sequence). The CDR3 covers 16 residues.